The subject of this entry is one T cell receptor (beta chain). The source of the sample is a study of control samples from healthy donors and cancer patients. Sequencing used immunoSEQ multiplex PCR; TCRdb keeps in-frame clones, though not all of them. The table shows about 120,000 clones, with approximately 90% occurring only once. Germline V gene data show CDR1 as GTSNPN and CDR2 as SVGIG (reference sequence). This CDR3 has 12 amino acids. Trimming stripped 2 bases from V and 1 base from J, with 4 bases between. The sample was blood. The V and J genes are TRBV30 and TRBJ2-3; D is uncertain. This TCR was sampled from a young man in good health. CDR3 nucleotides: TGTGCCTGGAGTCCAGGCACAGATACGCAGTATTTT. As protein: CAWSPGTDTQYF.